The present T cell receptor (beta chain) was sequenced within a study of OX40 agonist ivuxolimab in advanced cancers. General observations from the study: Expanded clones were, on average, more numerous in CD8+ T cells than in CD4+. Clonal expansion from baseline to week 6 occurred in both CD4+ and CD8+ T cells.

The V gene's germline CDR1 is MDHEN and CDR2 SYDVKM. This CDR3 is 15 amino acids long. Trimming removed 3 bases at V and 6 bases at J, with 15 bases between. Assay used: immunoSEQ multiplex PCR; TCRdb lists only in-frame clones, some missing. The sample yields 65,000 to 90,000 clones, around 86% seen once. Points on this clone: Its antigen is unknown.

The TCR comes from an adult with an advanced solid tumor such as melanoma, head and neck, liver or kidney cancer. The rearrangement links TRBV28 to TRBJ1-5; D perhaps matches TRBD1 (6 bases). The input for sequencing was CD4+ or CD8+ T cells sorted from blood, taken in a trial of the OX40 agonist ivuxolimab. The CDR3 bases are TGTGCCAGCAGTTTTAGGACAGTGCTAGTTCAGCCCCAGCATTTT. The encoded protein is CASSFRTVLVQPQHF.